The sequence of this T cell receptor (beta chain) was determined in a study of T cell responses to AZD1222 COVID-19 vaccine. Study conclusions and caveats: Unmutated variant regions are reportedly targeted by nearly half of spike-specific TCRs. Clonal diversity may have been underestimated, and the donors were mostly white British, with more females than males.

Second doses were pooled across both intervals (about 4 or about 12 weeks). For this clone: The antigen is not known.

Measured with immunoSEQ multiplex PCR; TCRdb has only the in-frame clones, and not every one. The table has about 170,000 clones, around nine tenths seen once. J gave up 2 bases and V 0 bases, and 5 bases lay outside the gene matches. The CDR3 has 17 residues. Looked up from germline, CDR1 is SGDLS and CDR2 is YYNGEE. This material consisted of peripheral blood, taken 28 days after the second AZD1222 dose. This clonotype was sampled from an adult who received the AZD1222 COVID-19 vaccine. The chain couples TRBV9 to TRBJ2-5; 12 nucleotides line up with TRBD2. Written as DNA, the CDR3 is TGTGCCAGCAGCGTAGGACTAGCGGGGGTCCGACAAGAGACCCAGTACTTC. Its translation: CASSVGLAGVRQETQYF.